The clone carrying this TCR beta chain occurred once. Its antigen remains unknown. The data are from a study of blood T cells in healthy people across ages. General study results and limits: Possibly confounding the expanded clonotype changes was the fact that donor CMV status was unknown. Donors of long life had a larger count of naive CD4+ cells and greater diversity than aged donors. Estimated diversity that came from one million T cells was considered an underestimate.

The ends were cut back, 7 bases at V and 2 bases at J, with 11 bases in the middle. Germline CDR1 is SEHNR and CDR2 is FQNEAQ (reference sequence). CDR3 length: 13 residues. Primed by a sample-barcoded 5' primer and a J-beta primer mix, a second PCR proceeded for about 7 to 11 cycles. TCRdb re-derived calls from the 5' RACE reads in MiXCR, one entry per CDR3 protein. The sample consists of roughly 800,000 distinct CDR3 sequences, 58% of them appearing once. The chain employs TRBV7-9 and TRBJ1-1, with TRBD1 as a possible D gene (6 bases). Material for sequencing was blood. The TCR originated in a young man in good health. The CDR3 nucleotides are TGTGCCAGCACTGGACAGCTCAACACTGAAGCTTTCTTT. Its translation is CASTGQLNTEAFF.